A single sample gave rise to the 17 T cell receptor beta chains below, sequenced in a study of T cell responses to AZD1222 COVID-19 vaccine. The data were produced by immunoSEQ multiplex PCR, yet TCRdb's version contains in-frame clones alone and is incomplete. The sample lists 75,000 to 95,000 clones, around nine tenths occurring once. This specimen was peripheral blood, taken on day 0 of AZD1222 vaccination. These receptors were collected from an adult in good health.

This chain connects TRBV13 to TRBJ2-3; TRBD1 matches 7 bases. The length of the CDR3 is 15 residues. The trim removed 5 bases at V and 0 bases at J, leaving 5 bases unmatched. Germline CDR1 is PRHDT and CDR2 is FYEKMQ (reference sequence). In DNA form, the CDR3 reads TGTGCCAGCAGCGGGGGACAGCTTAGCACAGATACGCAGTATTTT. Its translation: CASSGGQLSTDTQYF.

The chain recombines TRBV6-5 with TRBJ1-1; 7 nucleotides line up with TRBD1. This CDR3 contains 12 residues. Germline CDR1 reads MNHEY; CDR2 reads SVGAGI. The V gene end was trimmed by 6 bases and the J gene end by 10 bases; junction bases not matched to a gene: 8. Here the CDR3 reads CASSPDRVGAFF. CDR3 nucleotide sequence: TGTGCCAGCAGCCCAGACAGGGTTGGAGCTTTCTTT.

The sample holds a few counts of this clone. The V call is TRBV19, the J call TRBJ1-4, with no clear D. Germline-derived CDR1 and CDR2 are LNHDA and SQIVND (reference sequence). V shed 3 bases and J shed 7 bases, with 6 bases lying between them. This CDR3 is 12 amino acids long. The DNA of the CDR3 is TGTGCCAGTAGTATTGGTCTTGAAAAACTGTTTTTT. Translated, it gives CASSIGLEKLFF.

CDR3 in amino acids: CASSIQGLSNQPQHF. Written as DNA, the CDR3 is TGTGCCAGCAGTATCCAGGGTCTGAGCAATCAGCCCCAGCATTTT. The rearrangement links TRBV6-1 to TRBJ1-5; D might be TRBD1 (5 bases). Trimming removed 5 bases from V and 1 base from J, with 12 bases in between. Germline V gene sequence: CDR1 MNHNS, CDR2 SASEGT. This CDR3 region has 15 residues.

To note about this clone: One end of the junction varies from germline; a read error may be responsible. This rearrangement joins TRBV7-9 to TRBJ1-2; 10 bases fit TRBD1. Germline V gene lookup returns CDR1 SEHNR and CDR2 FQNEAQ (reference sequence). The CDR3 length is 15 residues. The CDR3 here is CASSPDRGRNSGYTF. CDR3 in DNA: TGTGCCAGCAGCCCTGACAGGGGGCGAAACTCTGGCTACACCTTC.

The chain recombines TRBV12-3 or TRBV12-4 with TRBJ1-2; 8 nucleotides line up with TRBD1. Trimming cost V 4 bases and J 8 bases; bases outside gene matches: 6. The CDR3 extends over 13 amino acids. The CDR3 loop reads CASSSPGGRGYTF. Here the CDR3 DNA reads TGTGCCAGCAGTTCTCCAGGGGGCCGAGGCTACACCTTC.

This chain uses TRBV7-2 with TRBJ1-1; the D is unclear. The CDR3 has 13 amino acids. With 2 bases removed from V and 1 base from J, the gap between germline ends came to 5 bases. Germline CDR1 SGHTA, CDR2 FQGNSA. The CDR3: CASSLTGNTEAFF. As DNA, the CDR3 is TGTGCCAGCAGCTTAACCGGGAACACTGAAGCTTTCTTT.

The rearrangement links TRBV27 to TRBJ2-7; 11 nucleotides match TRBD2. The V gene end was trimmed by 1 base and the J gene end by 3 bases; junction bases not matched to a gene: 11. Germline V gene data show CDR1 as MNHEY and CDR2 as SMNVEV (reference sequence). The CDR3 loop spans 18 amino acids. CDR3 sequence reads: CASSLLSSGRTVVYEQYF. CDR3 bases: TGTGCCAGCAGTTTATTATCTAGCGGGAGGACCGTTGTCTACGAGCAGTACTTC.

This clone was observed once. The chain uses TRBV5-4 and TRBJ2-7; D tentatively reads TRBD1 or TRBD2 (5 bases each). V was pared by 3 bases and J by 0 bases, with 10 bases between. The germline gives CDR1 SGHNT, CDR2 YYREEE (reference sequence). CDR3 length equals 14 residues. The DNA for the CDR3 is TGTGCCAGCAGCTCGGGACGGAACTCCTACGAGCAGTACTTC. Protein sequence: CASSSGRNSYEQYF.

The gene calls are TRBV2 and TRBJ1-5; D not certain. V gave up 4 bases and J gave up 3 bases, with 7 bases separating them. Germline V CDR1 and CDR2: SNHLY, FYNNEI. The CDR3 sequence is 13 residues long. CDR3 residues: CASSVRPNQPQHF. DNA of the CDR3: TGTGCCAGCAGTGTGAGGCCCAATCAGCCCCAGCATTTT.

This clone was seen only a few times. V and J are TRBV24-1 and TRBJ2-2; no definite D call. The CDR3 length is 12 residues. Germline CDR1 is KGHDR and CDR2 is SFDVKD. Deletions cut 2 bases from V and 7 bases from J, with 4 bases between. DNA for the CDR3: TGTGCCACCAGTGATTCTGACGGGGAGCTGTTTTTT. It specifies CATSDSDGELFF.

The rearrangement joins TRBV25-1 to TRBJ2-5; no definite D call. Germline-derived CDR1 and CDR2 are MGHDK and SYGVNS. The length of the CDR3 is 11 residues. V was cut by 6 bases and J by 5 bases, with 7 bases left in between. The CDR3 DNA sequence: TGTGCCAGCAGGCTTGTGGAGACCCAGTACTTC. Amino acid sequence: CASRLVETQYF.

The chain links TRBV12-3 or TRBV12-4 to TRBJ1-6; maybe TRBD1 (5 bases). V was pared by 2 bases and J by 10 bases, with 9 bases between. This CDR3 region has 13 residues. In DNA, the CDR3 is TGTGCCAGCAGTTTACAGGGTGGCTCACCCCTCCACTTT. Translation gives CASSLQGGSPLHF.

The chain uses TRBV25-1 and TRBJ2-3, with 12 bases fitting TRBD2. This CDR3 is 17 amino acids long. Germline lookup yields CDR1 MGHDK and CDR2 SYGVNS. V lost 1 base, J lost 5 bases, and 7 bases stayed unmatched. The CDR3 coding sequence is TGTGCCAGCAGTGAATGGTCTAGCGGGGGGGCCGGAGATACGCAGTATTTT. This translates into CASSEWSSGGAGDTQYF.

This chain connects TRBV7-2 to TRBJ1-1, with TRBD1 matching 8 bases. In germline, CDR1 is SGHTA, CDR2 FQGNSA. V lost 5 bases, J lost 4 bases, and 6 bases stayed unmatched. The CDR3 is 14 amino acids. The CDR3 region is CASSAGGSGTEAFF. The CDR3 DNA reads TGTGCCAGCAGCGCAGGGGGCTCGGGCACTGAAGCTTTCTTT. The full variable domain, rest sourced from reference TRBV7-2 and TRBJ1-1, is GAGVSQSPSNKVTEKGKDVELRCDPISGHTALYWYRQSLGQGLEFLIYFQGNSAPDKSGLPSDRFSAERTGGSVSTLTIQRTQQEDSAVYLCASSAGGSGTEAFFGQGTRLTVV.

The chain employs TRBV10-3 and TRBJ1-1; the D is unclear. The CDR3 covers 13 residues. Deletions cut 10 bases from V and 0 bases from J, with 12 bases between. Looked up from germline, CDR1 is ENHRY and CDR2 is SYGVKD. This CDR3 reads CATWTEMNTEAFF. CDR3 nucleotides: TGTGCCACCTGGACTGAAATGAACACTGAAGCTTTCTTT.

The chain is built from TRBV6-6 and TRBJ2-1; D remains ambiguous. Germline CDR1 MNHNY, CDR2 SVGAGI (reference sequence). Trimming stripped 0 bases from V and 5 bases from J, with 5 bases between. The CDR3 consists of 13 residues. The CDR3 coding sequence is TGTGCCAGCAGTTACTCGCTGGACAATGAGCAGTTCTTC. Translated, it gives CASSYSLDNEQFF.